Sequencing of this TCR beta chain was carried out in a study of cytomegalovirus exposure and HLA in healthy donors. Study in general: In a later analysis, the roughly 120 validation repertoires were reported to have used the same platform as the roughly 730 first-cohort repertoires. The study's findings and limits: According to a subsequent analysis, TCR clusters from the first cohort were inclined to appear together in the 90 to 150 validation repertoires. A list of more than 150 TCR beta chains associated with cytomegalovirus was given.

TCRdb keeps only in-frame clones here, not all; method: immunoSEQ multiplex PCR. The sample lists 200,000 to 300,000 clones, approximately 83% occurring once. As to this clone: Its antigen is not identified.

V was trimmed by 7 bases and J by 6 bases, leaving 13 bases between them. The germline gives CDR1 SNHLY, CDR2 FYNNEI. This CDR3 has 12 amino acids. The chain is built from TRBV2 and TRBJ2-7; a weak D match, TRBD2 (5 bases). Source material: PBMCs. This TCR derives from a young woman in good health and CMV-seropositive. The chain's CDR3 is CASNREGSEQYF. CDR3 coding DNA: TGTGCCAGCAACCGTGAGGGTTCCGAGCAGTACTTC.